The present entry profiles one TCR beta chain with its context. Antigen: not known. Its ends do not fully match the called genes, so a read error is possible. Per germline, CDR1 SGHNT and CDR2 YENEEA. The CDR3 sequence is 13 residues long. TCRbeta libraries were built with three rounds of nested PCR, modified from ARM-PCR. TCRdb reprocessed the multiplex PCR reads with MiXCR, giving one entry per CDR3 protein. This table holds about 110,000 distinct CDR3 sequences, 75% to 90% found once. The template was RNA from unsorted bulk tissue. The data stem from a study of tumor and adjacent non-tumor tissue in lung cancer. Study background: Samples averaged roughly 4.2 million productive TCRbeta reads each. Findings and limits, study-wide: Shorter survival was associated with higher TCR diversity in tumors.

The TCR comes from a man between 65 and 79 years old with non-small cell lung cancer. Sequenced input: lung tumor tissue. The chain recombines TRBV11-3 with TRBJ2-2; 7 bases are shared with TRBD2. The CDR3 sequence is CANSIPTSMELFF. The CDR3 DNA sequence: TGTGCCAACAGCATACCGACTAGCATGGAGCTGTTTTTT.